These 2 T cell receptor beta chains originate from one sample sequenced in a study of T cell changes during pregnancy in multiple sclerosis. Sequencing used immunoSEQ multiplex PCR; TCRdb keeps in-frame clones, though not all of them. Among about 31,000 clones, approximately 94% were seen once, and the ten largest hold approximately 0.41%. This material consisted of CD4+ T cells from peripheral blood mononuclear cells, taken in the second trimester of pregnancy. Source of these receptors: a female donor with multiple sclerosis, enrolled in a pregnancy study.

This chain uses TRBV18 with TRBJ1-1; D not certain. CDR1 and CDR2 from the germline V gene are KGHSH and LQKENI. The CDR3 sequence is 16 residues long. Trimming took off 3 bases at V and 0 bases at J, with 14 bases between the two ends. The CDR3 loop is CASSPRDKFMNTEAFF. CDR3 in DNA: TGTGCCAGCTCACCCCGAGACAAGTTCATGAACACTGAAGCTTTCTTT. Supplemented by reference TRBV18 and TRBJ1-1, the full variable domain reads NAGVMQNPRHLVRRRGQEARLRCSPMKGHSHVYWYRQLPEEGLKFMVYLQKENIIDESGMPKERFSAEFPKEGPSILRIQQVVRGDSAAYFCASSPRDKFMNTEAFFGQGTRLTVV.

The rearrangement uses TRBV4-3 and TRBJ2-5; 9 nucleotides align to TRBD1. Germline values: CDR1 LGHNA, CDR2 YSLEER. The CDR3 covers 15 residues. V lost 3 bases to trimming and J lost 4 bases; unmatched junction nucleotides: 6. The CDR3 bases are TGCGCCAGCAGCCAGGGACAGGGAGCGGGAGAGACCCAGTACTTC. Translated: CASSQGQGAGETQYF.